The 13 T cell receptor beta chains in this list originate from one sample, sequenced in a study of CD8+CD57+ T cells in acquired aplastic anemia. Genomic DNA, serving as template, underwent TCR beta VDJ and CDR3 profiling. TCRdb re-analysed the reads in MiXCR, keeping a single row per CDR3 protein. The sample lists about 400,000 distinct CDR3 sequences; around 68% were seen once. Sequenced input: sorted CD4+, CD8+, or CD8+CD57+ T cells (not recorded which) from PBMCs. The receptor source for this set is a human donor in good health, serving as a control.

The chain uses TRBV9 and TRBJ2-7; the match to TRBD2 covers 13 bases. This CDR3 is built from 15 residues. CDR1 and CDR2 (germline): SGDLS, YYNGEE. After removal of 5 bases from V and 6 bases from J, the junction contained 8 bases not matched to a gene. The CDR3: CASSYSGTSGVEQYF. CDR3 nucleotide sequence: TGTGCCAGCAGTTACTCTGGGACTAGCGGGGTCGAGCAGTACTTC.

This clonotype was picked up a small number of times. The chain employs TRBV7-9 and TRBJ2-7, with D tentatively TRBD1 or TRBD2 (5 bases each). CDR1 is SEHNR and CDR2 is FQNEAQ in the germline V gene (reference sequence). This CDR3 spans 15 amino acids. The V and J ends lost 7 bases and 10 bases respectively, with 26 bases between them. The CDR3, as DNA: TGTGCCAGCACCACTAGTAGGGCAGGGACGGGTAAACAGTACTTC. It translates to CASTTSRAGTGKQYF.

Details on this clonotype: This likely comes from a read error, as the CDR3 has no conserved phenylalanine or tryptophan at its end. It is unclear where the CDR3 begins or ends on the DNA, so no DNA is shown, and the CDR3 is as TCRdb lists it. V usage is TRBV7-9 and J usage is TRBJ1-6; the D call TRBD1 from the table was never checked on the DNA. From its first to its last residue, the CDR3 has 13 amino acids. Germline loops: CDR1 SEHNR, CDR2 FQNEAQ (reference sequence). The CDR3: CASSLPGRSPFYN.

V usage is TRBV14 and J usage is TRBJ1-2; D might be TRBD1 (5 bases). The CDR3 extends over 16 amino acids. Germline V gene lookup returns CDR1 SGHDN and CDR2 FVKESK. V lost 2 bases and J 4 bases, leaving 17 bases between the germline ends. CDR3 in DNA: TGTGCCAGCAGCCAACGGGGAGGGCAGGGCGGCTATGGCTACACCTTC. Translation: CASSQRGGQGGYGYTF.

The J gene is TRBJ2-7, the V gene TRBV9; TRBD1 might be the D (5 bases). The V gene's germline CDR1 is SGDLS and CDR2 YYNGEE. The germline V and J ends were trimmed by 4 bases and 13 bases, with 24 bases remaining between them. The CDR3 runs to 14 residues. The CDR3 sequence: CASSFQDKSQENYF. The CDR3 DNA follows: TGTGCCAGCAGCTTTCAGGATAAGTCACAGGAGAACTACTTC.

This clonotype came up a few times. The chain links TRBV29-1 to TRBJ2-7, with D perhaps TRBD1 (6 bases). Trimming removed 2 bases from V and 5 bases from J, with 10 bases in between. The CDR3 runs 12 residues. Germline-derived CDR1 and CDR2 are SQVTM and ANQGSEA. CDR3 DNA: TGCAGCGTTGAAACAGGGTCTCACGAGCAGTACTTC. It is translated as CSVETGSHEQYF.

For this clonotype: A much larger clone lies one base from this, so it may be a read error. The rearrangement uses TRBV27 and TRBJ1-6, with 7 nucleotides matching TRBD1. In germline, CDR1 is MNHEY, CDR2 SMNVEV (reference sequence). This CDR3 contains 13 residues. Trimming cost V 7 bases and J 9 bases; bases outside gene matches: 6. The CDR3 is CASTRGGSSPLHF. In DNA, the CDR3 is TGTGCCAGCACCAGGGGGGGGAGTTCACCCCTCCACTTT.

The chain couples TRBV20-1 to TRBJ2-1, with 13 bases aligning to TRBD2. The germline V gene has CDR1 DFQATT and CDR2 SNEGSKA (reference sequence). V lost 2 bases to trimming and J lost 0 bases; unmatched junction nucleotides: 4. This CDR3 is 17 amino acids long. The CDR3 region has the DNA TGCAGTGCTAGACTCCGGACTAGCGGGGGCTCCTACAATGAGCAGTTCTTC. Amino acid sequence: CSARLRTSGGSYNEQFF.

In this sample, this clonotype turned up a few times. One end of the junction does not line up with germline, which may come from a read error. The chain has TRBV7-3 and TRBJ1-1; tentatively, D is TRBD1 (5 bases). Germline CDR1 and CDR2: SGHTA and FQGTGA. This CDR3 is 14 amino acids long. The CDR3 DNA is TGTGCCAGCAGCTTAGGCTTGACAGCATATAGCAATCAGTTT. Translating it yields CASSLGLTAYSNQF.

The rearrangement uses TRBV7-2 and TRBJ1-2; a weak D match, TRBD1 (5 bases). V was shortened by 7 bases and J by 8 bases, with 17 bases between the two germline ends. This CDR3 has 13 amino acids. Looked up from germline, CDR1 is SGHTA and CDR2 is FQGNSA. The CDR3 region is CASIWGGAQGYTF. CDR3 in DNA: TGTGCCAGCATCTGGGGGGGTGCACAGGGCTACACCTTC.

Concerning this clonotype itself: As the CDR3 is not closed by the conserved phenylalanine or tryptophan, this likely results from a read error. It is unclear where the CDR3 begins or ends on the DNA, so no DNA is shown, and the CDR3 is as TCRdb lists it. The V and J genes are TRBV9 and TRBJ2-4. Germline loops: CDR1 SGDLS, CDR2 YYNGEE. Termini included, the CDR3 measures 13 amino acids. CDR3 protein: CASSPQGSGANVL.

As DNA, the CDR3 is TGTGCCAGCAGCCAACGGACAGGGATGTTGAACACTGAAGCTTTCTTT. It is translated as CASSQRTGMLNTEAFF. The chain joins TRBV9 to TRBJ1-1; 8 nucleotides line up with TRBD1. This CDR3 is built from 16 residues. V was clipped by 4 bases and J by 0 bases; unmatched bases: 8. Looked up from germline, CDR1 is SGDLS and CDR2 is YYNGEE.

This chain joins TRBV2 and TRBJ1-5; D is perhaps TRBD1 (5 bases). Germline V gene data show CDR1 as SNHLY and CDR2 as FYNNEI. This CDR3 contains 13 residues. The germline V and J ends were trimmed by 6 bases and 13 bases, with 19 bases remaining between them. The CDR3 sequence: CASRMDKVRNQHF. CDR3 nucleotides: TGTGCCAGCAGAATGGACAAGGTGCGCAATCAGCATTTT.